This T cell receptor (beta chain) stems from a study of Graves' ophthalmopathy and Graves' hyperthyroidism. Study-wide background: Upon initial diagnosis and before any treatment, peripheral blood was collected. General study results and limits: The model flagged ophthalmopathy progression at 55% to 71% sensitivity and around 72% specificity.

The CDR3 covers 15 residues. In germline, CDR1 is MNHEY, CDR2 SVGAGI. Unmatched junction bases numbered 10, after V lost 4 bases and J lost 4 bases. Comments on this clonotype: The antigen remains unidentified.

TCR beta CDR3 regions were amplified from RNA transcripts. The first-round RT-PCR employed HTBI primers together with the Qiagen OneStep RT-PCR kit. A multiplex PCR was then performed as the second round. TCRdb ran MiXCR on the multiplex PCR reads and lists one entry per CDR3 protein. The repertoire holds 170,000 or so distinct CDR3 sequences, with 37% as singletons. This clonotype was obtained from a woman between 35 and 50 years old with Graves' ophthalmopathy. The chain links TRBV6-5 to TRBJ2-7; 7 nucleotides agree with TRBD1. Sequencing input: peripheral blood. This chain's CDR3 is CASSSPRQGRYEQYF. CDR3 in DNA: TGTGCCAGCAGTTCCCCAAGACAGGGAAGATACGAGCAGTACTTC.